The rows below give T cell receptor beta chains drawn from one sample of a study of T-cell reconstitution after alpha-beta-depleted transplantation in children. TCRdb fed the PCR reads into MiXCR, producing one record per CDR3 protein. This sample has 610,000 or so distinct CDR3 sequences, with over 20% found just once. Sequencing used PBMCs, obtained before TCRalphabeta/CD19-depleted stem cell transplant. The receptors derive from a boy younger than two with Wiskott-Aldrich syndrome, due to receive a stem cell transplant. Both conserved end residues are part of each CDR3. D genes are given only for firm matches. Some rows mark clone size as missing; the rest say once, few, many or name a class of expanded clone.

CDR3 DNA: TGTGCCAGCAGTCCAACCCGTGGGGCTCAAGAGACCCAGTACTTC
CDR3 protein: CASSPTRGAQETQYF
V gene: TRBV12-3/TRBV12-4
J gene: TRBJ2-5
D gene: NA
clone size: NA

CDR3 DNA: TGTGCCAGCAGTTACTCGTGGGGACCTACTAGGCCCCTCCGGGAAGAGACCCAGTACTTC
CDR3 protein: CASSYSWGPTRPLREETQYF
V gene: TRBV6-2/TRBV6-3
J gene: TRBJ2-5
D gene: NA
clone size: few

CDR3 DNA: TGTGCCAGCGGCACGGGAGGGACAGATACGCAGTATTTT
CDR3 protein: CASGTGGTDTQYF
V gene: TRBV28
J gene: TRBJ2-3
D gene: TRBD2
clone size: NA

CDR3 DNA: TGTGCCAGCAGCCAGAGGCTAGCGGGATTCAATGAGCAGTTCTTC
CDR3 protein: CASSQRLAGFNEQFF
V gene: TRBV4-2
J gene: TRBJ2-1
D gene: TRBD2
clone size: few

CDR3 DNA: TGCGCCAGCAGCAAGGACTGGCAAGAGACCCAGTACTTC
CDR3 protein: CASSKDWQETQYF
V gene: TRBV5-1
J gene: TRBJ2-5
D gene: NA
clone size: few

CDR3 DNA: TGCGCCAGCAGCTTGGTCGGAGGGGCGGGGTACAATGAGCAGTTCTTC
CDR3 protein: CASSLVGGAGYNEQFF
V gene: TRBV5-1
J gene: TRBJ2-1
D gene: NA
clone size: NA

CDR3 DNA: TGCAGTGCTACGACCGGGTCGAGCTCTGGAAACACCATATATTTT
CDR3 protein: CSATTGSSSGNTIYF
V gene: TRBV20-1
J gene: TRBJ1-3
D gene: NA
clone size: NA

CDR3 DNA: TGCAGTGCTAGACCTAGGACTAGCGGGAGATACGAGCAGTACTTC
CDR3 protein: CSARPRTSGRYEQYF
V gene: TRBV20-1
J gene: TRBJ2-7
D gene: TRBD2
clone size: once

CDR3 DNA: TGTGCCAGCAGTCCTAAATTCCCCGGCGAGCAGTACTTC
CDR3 protein: CASSPKFPGEQYF
V gene: TRBV12-3/TRBV12-4
J gene: TRBJ2-7
D gene: NA
clone size: NA

CDR3 DNA: TGCGCCAGCAAACGGCATGGGACGCACCACGAGCAGTACTTC
CDR3 protein: CASKRHGTHHEQYF
V gene: TRBV5-1
J gene: TRBJ2-7
D gene: NA
clone size: NA

CDR3 DNA: TGCAGTGCTAGAGATCGCGGACTCAACACCGGGGAGCTGTTTTTT
CDR3 protein: CSARDRGLNTGELFF
V gene: TRBV20-1
J gene: TRBJ2-2
D gene: NA
clone size: few

CDR3 DNA: TGTGCCAGCAGCCCTTCTTGGAGAGGCTTTTACGAGCAGTACTTC
CDR3 protein: CASSPSWRGFYEQYF
V gene: TRBV9
J gene: TRBJ2-7
D gene: NA
clone size: NA

CDR3 DNA: TGCAGTGCTAGCGGGAGGGGTACAGATACGCAGTATTTT
CDR3 protein: CSASGRGTDTQYF
V gene: TRBV20-1
J gene: TRBJ2-3
D gene: TRBD2
clone size: NA

CDR3 DNA: TGTGCCAGCAGGGTGTCAGGGGGGCGCCTCAATGAGCAGTTCTTC
CDR3 protein: CASRVSGGRLNEQFF
V gene: TRBV7-9
J gene: TRBJ2-1
D gene: NA
clone size: few

CDR3 DNA: TGTGCCAGCAGACCGGGACAGGACTCTGGCTACACCTTC
CDR3 protein: CASRPGQDSGYTF
V gene: TRBV6-6
J gene: TRBJ1-2
D gene: TRBD1
clone size: NA

CDR3 DNA: TGTGCCAGCGGACTAGCGCAAGGGGCCTACAATGAGCAGTTCTTC
CDR3 protein: CASGLAQGAYNEQFF
V gene: TRBV2
J gene: TRBJ2-1
D gene: TRBD2
clone size: NA

CDR3 DNA: TGCAGTGCTAGAGATCCCGGGAGGGGGTCCTACAATGAGCAGTTCTTC
CDR3 protein: CSARDPGRGSYNEQFF
V gene: TRBV20-1
J gene: TRBJ2-1
D gene: TRBD2
clone size: NA

CDR3 DNA: TGCGCCAGCAGCCTTCCGCGGGAGGGCCCCCTCAATGAGCAGTTCTTC
CDR3 protein: CASSLPREGPLNEQFF
V gene: TRBV4-1
J gene: TRBJ2-1
D gene: TRBD2
clone size: NA

CDR3 DNA: TGTGCCAGCCGGGACAGGGGGCAGGTGGAGACCCAGTACTTC
CDR3 protein: CASRDRGQVETQYF
V gene: TRBV28
J gene: TRBJ2-5
D gene: TRBD1
clone size: NA

CDR3 DNA: TGCGCCAGCAGCTTGGAGTCCCGCAGCACAGATACGCAGTATTTT
CDR3 protein: CASSLESRSTDTQYF
V gene: TRBV5-1
J gene: TRBJ2-3
D gene: NA
clone size: NA

CDR3 DNA: TGCGCCAGCAGCTTCACGGGGGCAGGCACCGGGGAGCTGTTTTTT
CDR3 protein: CASSFTGAGTGELFF
V gene: TRBV5-1
J gene: TRBJ2-2
D gene: NA
clone size: few

CDR3 DNA: TGTGCCACCAGCAGAGTAGAAGCGGGAAAATCAGATACGCAGTATTTT
CDR3 protein: CATSRVEAGKSDTQYF
V gene: TRBV15
J gene: TRBJ2-3
D gene: TRBD2
clone size: few